These T cell receptor beta chains were read from a single sample in a study of T cells after yellow fever vaccination. From the 5' RACE reads, TCRdb called clonotypes with MiXCR, one entry per CDR3 protein. The sample holds under 300,000 distinct CDR3 sequences, 13% seen once. Here the sequenced sample was CD4+ T cells sorted from PBMCs, taken 45 days after the yellow fever booster vaccination. The receptors originated from a man younger than 45 who received the YFV17D yellow fever vaccine. The CDR3 runs from the conserved cysteine through the conserved F or W. Each record gives: D gene, J gene, clone size, V gene, CDR3 protein, CDR3 DNA. A D gene is named only where the DNA matches it firmly. Rows give clone size only sometimes, using once, few, many, or a class for an expanded clone.

>-|TRBJ2-2|-|TRBV10-3
CAISEFTGNTGELFF
TGTGCCATCAGTGAGTTTACCGGGAACACCGGGGAGCTGTTTTTT
>-|TRBJ2-7|-|TRBV20-1
CSATPGAVYEQYF
TGCAGTGCTACCCCAGGGGCTGTATACGAGCAGTACTTC
>-|TRBJ1-2|-|TRBV5-1
CASSFGQSYGYTF
TGCGCCAGCAGCTTTGGACAAAGCTATGGCTACACCTTC
>-|TRBJ2-3|few|TRBV12-3/TRBV12-4
CASRAGGYTDTQYF
TGTGCCAGCCGCGCCGGGGGTTACACAGATACGCAGTATTTT
>-|TRBJ2-3|-|TRBV7-2
CASRLRSADTQYF
TGTGCCAGCAGGCTACGTTCGGCAGATACGCAGTATTTT
>-|TRBJ2-1|-|TRBV2
CASLGEIHNEQFF
TGTGCCAGCCTCGGGGAGATCCACAATGAGCAGTTCTTC
>-|TRBJ2-1|few|TRBV6-1
CASTKGGGSPIEQFF
TGTGCCAGCACCAAAGGGGGCGGGAGCCCAATTGAGCAGTTCTTC
>TRBD2|TRBJ2-1|-|TRBV11-3
CASSFSGILYNEQFF
TGTGCCAGCAGCTTTAGCGGGATCCTCTACAATGAGCAGTTCTTC
>-|TRBJ2-3|few|TRBV21-1
CASSKDRGPFPRGTQYF
TGTGCCAGCAGCAAAGATAGGGGGCCGTTCCCCCGCGGTACGCAGTATTTT
>TRBD1|TRBJ2-7|few|TRBV5-1
CASSTWTGAGYEQYF
TGCGCCAGCAGCACCTGGACAGGGGCAGGCTACGAGCAGTACTTC
>TRBD2|TRBJ2-7|-|TRBV5-5
CASSLVFAGGSYEQYF
TGTGCCAGCAGCTTGGTATTTGCGGGAGGATCCTACGAGCAGTACTTC
>TRBD2|TRBJ2-1|-|TRBV20-1
CSARDRGGSSGRSSYNEQFF
TGCAGTGCTAGAGATCGAGGGGGTTCTAGCGGGAGAAGCTCCTACAATGAGCAGTTCTTC
>-|TRBJ2-3|few|TRBV6-5
CASRLDTGYTDTQYF
TGTGCCAGCAGGTTAGATACAGGGTACACAGATACGCAGTATTTT
>TRBD2|TRBJ2-7|-|TRBV28
CASTISGRAAEQYF
TGTGCCAGCACTATTAGCGGGAGGGCCGCCGAGCAGTACTTC
>-|TRBJ1-5|many|TRBV12-3/TRBV12-4
CASSLIRNQPQHF
TGTGCCAGCAGTTTGATACGGAATCAGCCCCAGCATTTT
>-|TRBJ2-1|-|TRBV4-2
CASSQEPDLRHEQFF
TGTGCCAGCAGCCAAGAACCAGACCTTCGGCATGAGCAGTTCTTC
>TRBD1|TRBJ2-2|-|TRBV24-1
CATSDPTGGTGELFF
TGTGCCACCAGTGACCCGACAGGGGGAACCGGGGAGCTGTTTTTT
>-|TRBJ2-3|-|TRBV11-2
CASSLDPGLTGTDTQYF
TGTGCCAGCAGCTTAGATCCAGGTCTAACCGGGACAGATACGCAGTATTTT
>TRBD2|TRBJ2-5|-|TRBV11-2
CASSPSGSETQYF
TGTGCCAGCAGCCCTAGCGGGAGTGAGACCCAGTACTTC
>TRBD1|TRBJ1-1|few|TRBV2
CASREQGTNTEAFF
TGTGCCAGCAGAGAACAGGGGACGAACACTGAAGCTTTCTTT
>-|TRBJ2-1|-|TRBV9
CASSVAPSLDSDEQFF
TGTGCCAGCAGCGTAGCCCCGTCACTAGATTCGGATGAGCAGTTCTTC
>-|TRBJ2-1|-|TRBV20-1
CSVRDMGRARDEQFF
TGCAGTGTCCGCGATATGGGACGGGCTAGGGATGAGCAGTTCTTC
>-|TRBJ2-2|-|TRBV5-1
CASTRWGSSGTGELFF
TGCGCCAGCACCCGGTGGGGATCGTCGGGCACCGGGGAGCTGTTTTTT
>TRBD1|TRBJ1-1|-|TRBV18
CASSPVGQGMNTEAFF
TGTGCCAGCTCACCTGTTGGACAGGGTATGAACACTGAAGCTTTCTTT
>TRBD1|TRBJ1-5|-|TRBV3-1
CASSRTGGEGQPQHF
TGTGCCAGCAGTCGGACAGGGGGCGAGGGGCAGCCCCAGCATTTT
>TRBD1|TRBJ2-5|-|TRBV12-3/TRBV12-4
CASSSGQGAYETQYF
TGTGCCAGCAGTTCGGGACAGGGGGCGTACGAGACCCAGTACTTC
>-|TRBJ2-2|-|TRBV7-2
CASSFPSTAGELFF
TGTGCCAGCAGCTTTCCCTCGACCGCCGGGGAGCTGTTTTTT
>TRBD2|TRBJ2-7|few|TRBV7-2
CASSLVGGRDWGQYF
TGTGCCAGCAGCTTAGTTGGCGGGAGGGACTGGGGGCAGTACTTC
>-|TRBJ2-6|few|TRBV12-3/TRBV12-4
CASRARQDSGANVLTF
TGTGCCAGCAGAGCAAGACAGGATTCTGGGGCCAACGTCCTGACTTTC
>-|TRBJ1-1|many|TRBV7-9
CASSEDVTEAFF
TGTGCCAGCAGCGAAGACGTCACTGAAGCTTTCTTT
>TRBD2|TRBJ2-1|few|TRBV24-1
CATRGGGTSGSNEQFF
TGTGCCACCAGGGGAGGGGGGACTAGCGGGTCCAATGAGCAGTTCTTC
>-|TRBJ2-4|few|TRBV7-2
CASSQSQGKNIQYF
TGTGCCAGCAGCCAAAGTCAGGGGAAAAACATTCAGTACTTC
>TRBD1|TRBJ2-7|-|TRBV10-3
CAVNTGQGYEQYF
TGTGCCGTCAACACGGGACAGGGATACGAGCAGTACTTC
>-|TRBJ2-3|few|TRBV4-2
CASSQALTGADTQYF
TGTGCCAGCAGCCAGGCTTTGACTGGTGCAGATACGCAGTATTTT
>TRBD1|TRBJ2-3|-|TRBV5-1
CASGKGARDTDTQYF
TGCGCCAGCGGCAAGGGGGCCCGTGACACAGATACGCAGTATTTT
>-|TRBJ2-4|-|TRBV6-5
CASSESGNKNIQYF
TGTGCCAGCAGTGAGTCGGGTAACAAAAACATTCAGTACTTC
>-|TRBJ1-2|-|TRBV14
CASSPGRGYGYTF
TGTGCCAGCAGCCCAGGCAGGGGCTATGGCTACACCTTC
>TRBD2|TRBJ2-7|-|TRBV7-9
CASTPLAGPYEQYF
TGTGCCAGCACCCCACTAGCGGGCCCCTACGAGCAGTACTTC
>-|TRBJ1-2|many|TRBV27
CASSLRANYGYTF
TGTGCCAGCAGTTTGAGAGCTAACTATGGCTACACCTTC
>-|TRBJ2-3|-|TRBV5-1
CASRVGADTQYF
TGCGCCAGCAGGGTAGGGGCAGATACGCAGTATTTT
>TRBD2|TRBJ2-2|-|TRBV5-1
CASTLDPGGTGELFF
TGCGCCAGCACTTTGGACCCGGGGGGCACCGGGGAGCTGTTTTTT
>-|TRBJ2-1|many|TRBV5-1
CASSPTVFDEQFF
TGCGCCAGCAGCCCGACAGTTTTCGATGAGCAGTTCTTC
>-|TRBJ2-1|few|TRBV20-1
CSAKGEVNEQFF
TGCAGTGCTAAGGGTGAGGTCAATGAGCAGTTCTTC
>-|TRBJ2-3|-|TRBV4-2
CASSQEVSDTQYF
TGTGCCAGCAGCCAAGAGGTCTCTGATACGCAGTATTTT
>TRBD2|TRBJ2-7|few|TRBV7-2
CATSTGLASSEQYF
TGTGCCACCTCGACGGGACTAGCAAGTAGCGAGCAGTACTTC
>-|TRBJ2-7|-|TRBV7-8
CASSPNLGGGSDEQYF
TGTGCCAGCAGCCCGAACCTGGGGGGAGGTAGCGACGAGCAGTACTTC
>-|TRBJ1-1|-|TRBV4-3
CASSQDARAPGGAFF
TGCGCCAGCAGCCAAGACGCAAGGGCTCCCGGGGGAGCTTTCTTT
>-|TRBJ2-7|-|TRBV5-1
CASSLAVGVSYEQYF
TGCGCCAGCAGCTTGGCGGTGGGAGTCTCCTACGAGCAGTACTTC
>-|TRBJ1-2|-|TRBV29-1
CSVEQIYGYTF
TGCAGCGTTGAACAAATTTATGGCTACACCTTC
>-|TRBJ1-1|few|TRBV6-1
CASRLTQNTEAFF
TGTGCCAGCCGACTAACACAGAACACTGAAGCTTTCTTT
>-|TRBJ1-1|once|TRBV4-1
CASSQVGLRGRTEAFF
TGCGCCAGCAGCCAAGTTGGTCTCAGGGGAAGAACTGAAGCTTTCTTT
>-|TRBJ2-1|few|TRBV29-1
CSVDQGPGEQFF
TGCAGCGTTGATCAGGGCCCGGGAGAGCAGTTCTTC
>-|TRBJ2-1|-|TRBV27
CASSLVDLDSHEQFF
TGTGCCAGCAGTTTGGTAGATTTAGACTCGCATGAGCAGTTCTTC